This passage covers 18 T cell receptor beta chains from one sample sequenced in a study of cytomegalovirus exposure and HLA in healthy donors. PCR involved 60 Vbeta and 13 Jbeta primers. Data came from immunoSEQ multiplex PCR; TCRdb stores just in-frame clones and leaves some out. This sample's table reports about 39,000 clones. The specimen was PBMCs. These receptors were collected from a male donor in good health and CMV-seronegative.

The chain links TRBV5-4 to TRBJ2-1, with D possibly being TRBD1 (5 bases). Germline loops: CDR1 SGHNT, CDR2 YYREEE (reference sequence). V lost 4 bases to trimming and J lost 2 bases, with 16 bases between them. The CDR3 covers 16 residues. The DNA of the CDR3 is TGTGCCAGCAGCCCGCAGGGAATGCTTACCTACAATGAGCAGTTCTTC. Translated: CASSPQGMLTYNEQFF.

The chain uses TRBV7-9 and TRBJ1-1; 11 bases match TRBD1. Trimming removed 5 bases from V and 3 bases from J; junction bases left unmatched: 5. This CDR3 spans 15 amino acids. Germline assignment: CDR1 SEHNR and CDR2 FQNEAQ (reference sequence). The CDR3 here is CASSLGQGADTEAFF. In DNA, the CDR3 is TGTGCCAGCAGCCTAGGACAGGGGGCAGACACTGAAGCTTTCTTT. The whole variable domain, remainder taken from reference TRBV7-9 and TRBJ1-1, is DTGVSQNPRHKITKRGQNVTFRCDPISEHNRLYWYRQTLGQGPEFLTYFQNEAQLEKSRLLSDRFSAERPKGSFSTLEIQRTEQGDSAMYLCASSLGQGADTEAFFGQGTRLTVV.

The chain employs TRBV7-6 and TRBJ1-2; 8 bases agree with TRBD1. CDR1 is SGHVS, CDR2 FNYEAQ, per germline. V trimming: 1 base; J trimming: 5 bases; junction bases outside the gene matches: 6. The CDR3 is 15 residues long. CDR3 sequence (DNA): TGTGCCAGCAGCTTAGGCTATGACAGGGGATATGGCTACACCTTC. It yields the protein CASSLGYDRGYGYTF.

CDR3 sequence: CASSLTSGQGEQYF. CDR3 DNA: TGTGCCAGCAGTCTGACCTCGGGACAGGGCGAGCAGTACTTC. The V and J genes are TRBV6-5 and TRBJ2-7; 9 bases fit TRBD1. V lost 5 bases to trimming and J lost 6 bases; unmatched junction nucleotides: 8. CDR3 size: 14 residues. The germline V gene has CDR1 MNHEY and CDR2 SVGAGI.

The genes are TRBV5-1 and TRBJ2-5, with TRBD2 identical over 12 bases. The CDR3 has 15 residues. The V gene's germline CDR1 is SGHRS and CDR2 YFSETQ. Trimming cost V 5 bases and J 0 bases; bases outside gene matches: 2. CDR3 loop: CASSGLAGYQETQYF. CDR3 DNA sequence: TGCGCCAGCAGTGGACTAGCGGGGTACCAAGAGACCCAGTACTTC.

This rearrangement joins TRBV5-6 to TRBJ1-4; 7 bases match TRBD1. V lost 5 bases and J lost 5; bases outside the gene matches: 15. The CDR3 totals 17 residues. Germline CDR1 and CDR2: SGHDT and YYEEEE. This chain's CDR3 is CASSPLGKGQQNEKLFF. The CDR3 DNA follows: TGTGCCAGCAGTCCCCTCGGTAAGGGACAGCAGAATGAAAAACTGTTTTTT.

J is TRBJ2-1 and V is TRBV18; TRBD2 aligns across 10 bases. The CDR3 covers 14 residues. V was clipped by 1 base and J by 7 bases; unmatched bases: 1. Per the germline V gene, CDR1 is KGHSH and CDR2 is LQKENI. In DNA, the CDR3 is TGTGCCAGCTCACCACTAGCGGGGGGTAATGAGCAGTTCTTC. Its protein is CASSPLAGGNEQFF. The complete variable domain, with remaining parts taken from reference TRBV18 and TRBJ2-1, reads NAGVMQNPRHLVRRRGQEARLRCSPMKGHSHVYWYRQLPEEGLKFMVYLQKENIIDESGMPKERFSAEFPKEGPSILRIQQVVRGDSAAYFCASSPLAGGNEQFFGPGTRLTVL.

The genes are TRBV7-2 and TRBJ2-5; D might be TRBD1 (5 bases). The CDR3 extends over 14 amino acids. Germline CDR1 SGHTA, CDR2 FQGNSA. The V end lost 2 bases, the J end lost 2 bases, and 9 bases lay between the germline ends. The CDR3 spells CASSLNRGQETQYF. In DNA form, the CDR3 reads TGTGCCAGCAGCTTAAATAGGGGTCAAGAGACCCAGTACTTC.

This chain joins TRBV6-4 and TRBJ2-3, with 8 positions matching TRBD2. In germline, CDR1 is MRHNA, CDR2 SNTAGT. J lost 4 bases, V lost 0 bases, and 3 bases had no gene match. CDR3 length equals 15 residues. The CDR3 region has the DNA TGTGCCAGCAGTGACTCTAGCGGGGAGGCAGATACGCAGTATTTT. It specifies CASSDSSGEADTQYF.

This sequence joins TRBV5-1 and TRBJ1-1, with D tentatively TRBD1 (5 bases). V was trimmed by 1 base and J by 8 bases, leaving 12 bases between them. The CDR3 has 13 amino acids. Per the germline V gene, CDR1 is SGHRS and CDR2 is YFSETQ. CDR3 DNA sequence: TGCGCCAGCAGCTTGTTTCAGGGATCCGAAGCTTTCTTT. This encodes CASSLFQGSEAFF.

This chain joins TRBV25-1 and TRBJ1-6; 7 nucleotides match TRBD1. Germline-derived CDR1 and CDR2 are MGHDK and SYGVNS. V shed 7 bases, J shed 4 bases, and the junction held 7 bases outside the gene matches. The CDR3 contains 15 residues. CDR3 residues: CASTWDSSYNSPLHF. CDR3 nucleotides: TGTGCCAGCACCTGGGACAGTTCGTATAATTCACCCCTCCACTTT.

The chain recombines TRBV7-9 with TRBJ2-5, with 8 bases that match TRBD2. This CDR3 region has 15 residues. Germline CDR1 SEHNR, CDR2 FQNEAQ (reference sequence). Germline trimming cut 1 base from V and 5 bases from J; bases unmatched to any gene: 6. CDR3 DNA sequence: TGTGCCAGCAGCTTAGAAGCGGGGGCGGGCGAGACCCAGTACTTC. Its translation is CASSLEAGAGETQYF.

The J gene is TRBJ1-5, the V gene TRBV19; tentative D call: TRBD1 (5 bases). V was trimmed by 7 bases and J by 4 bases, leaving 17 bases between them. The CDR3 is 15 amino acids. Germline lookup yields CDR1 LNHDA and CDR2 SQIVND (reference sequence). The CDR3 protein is CASIMGGHHNQPQHF. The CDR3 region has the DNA TGTGCCAGTATTATGGGCGGACATCATAATCAGCCCCAGCATTTT.

This chain's CDR3 is CSALLGTGPVNEQFF. The CDR3 bases are TGCAGCGCCCTACTAGGGACAGGGCCCGTAAATGAGCAGTTCTTC. The chain combines TRBV29-1 with TRBJ2-1; 9 bases line up with TRBD1. The CDR3 is 15 amino acids. The ends lost 7 bases at V and 7 bases at J; junction bases unmatched: 14. Per germline, CDR1 SQVTM and CDR2 ANQGSEA.

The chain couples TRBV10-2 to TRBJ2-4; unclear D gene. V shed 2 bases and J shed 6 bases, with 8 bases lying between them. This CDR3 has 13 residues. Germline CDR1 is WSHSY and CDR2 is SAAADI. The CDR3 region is CASSEPPRNIQYF. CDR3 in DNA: TGCGCCAGCAGTGAGCCCCCTAGAAACATTCAGTACTTC.

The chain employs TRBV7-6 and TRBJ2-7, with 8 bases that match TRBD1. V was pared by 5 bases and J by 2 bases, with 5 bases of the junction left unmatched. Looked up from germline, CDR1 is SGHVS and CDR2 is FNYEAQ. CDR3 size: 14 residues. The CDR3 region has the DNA TGTGCCAGCAGCCGGACAGGGCTACCCTACGAGCAGTACTTC. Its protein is CASSRTGLPYEQYF.

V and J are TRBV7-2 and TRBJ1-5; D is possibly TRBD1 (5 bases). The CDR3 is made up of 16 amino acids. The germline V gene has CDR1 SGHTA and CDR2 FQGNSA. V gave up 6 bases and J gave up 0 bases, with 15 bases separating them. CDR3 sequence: CASRRGGTISNQPQHF. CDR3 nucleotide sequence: TGTGCCAGCAGACGGGGGGGGACGATTAGCAATCAGCCCCAGCATTTT. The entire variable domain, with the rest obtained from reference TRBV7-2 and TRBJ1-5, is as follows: GAGVSQSPSNKVTEKGKDVELRCDPISGHTALYWYRQSLGQGLEFLIYFQGNSAPDKSGLPSDRFSAERTGGSVSTLTIQRTQQEDSAVYLCASRRGGTISNQPQHFGDGTRLSIL.

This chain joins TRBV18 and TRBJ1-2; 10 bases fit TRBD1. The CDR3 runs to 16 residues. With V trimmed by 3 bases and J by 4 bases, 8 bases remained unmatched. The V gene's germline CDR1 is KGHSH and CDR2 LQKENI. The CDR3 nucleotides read TGTGCCAGCTCACCCTTGGATGGGACAGGGGCCTATGGCTACACCTTC. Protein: CASSPLDGTGAYGYTF.